This TCR beta chain is drawn from a study of cytomegalovirus exposure and HLA in healthy donors. As for the study in general: About 85 million unique TCR sequences came from HLA-typed donors in an early release. Findings of the study overall: Researchers reported from a later analysis that most CMV-associated TCR beta chains appeared HLA-restricted.

Notes on this clone: Its antigen is currently unknown.

Primers included in the PCR were 60 Vbeta and 13 Jbeta primers. Some clones are missing from TCRdb's copy, which holds only in-frame ones; the method was immunoSEQ multiplex PCR. This table has around 120,000 clones, roughly 14% appearing once. The CDR3 length is 15 residues. Germline values: CDR1 MDHEN, CDR2 SYDVKM. V gave up 6 bases and J gave up 4 bases; unmatched junction bases: 7. The sequenced material came from PBMCs. This sequence was found in a woman younger than 35 in good health and CMV-seronegative. The genes are TRBV28 and TRBJ1-5; 9 nucleotides match TRBD1. The CDR3 spells CASRLDRGDNQPQHF. In DNA form, the CDR3 reads TGTGCCAGCAGGCTTGACAGGGGGGATAATCAGCCCCAGCATTTT.